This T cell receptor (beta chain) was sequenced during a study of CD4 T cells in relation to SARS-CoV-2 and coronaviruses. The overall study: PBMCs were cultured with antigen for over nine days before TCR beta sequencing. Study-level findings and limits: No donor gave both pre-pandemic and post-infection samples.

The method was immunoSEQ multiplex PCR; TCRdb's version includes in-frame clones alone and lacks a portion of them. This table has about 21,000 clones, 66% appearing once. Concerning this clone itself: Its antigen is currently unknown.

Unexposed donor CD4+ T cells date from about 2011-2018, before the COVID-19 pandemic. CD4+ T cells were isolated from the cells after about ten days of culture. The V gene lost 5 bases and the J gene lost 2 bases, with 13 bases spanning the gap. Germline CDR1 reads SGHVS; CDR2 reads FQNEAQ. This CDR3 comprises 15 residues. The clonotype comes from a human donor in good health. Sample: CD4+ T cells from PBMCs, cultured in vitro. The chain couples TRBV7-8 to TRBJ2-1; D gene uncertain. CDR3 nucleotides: TGTGCCAGCAGCGATTTAGGATTTACCTACAATGAGCAGTTCTTC. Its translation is CASSDLGFTYNEQFF.